This TCR beta chain was retrieved from a study of T cells in Graves' hyperthyroidism and ophthalmopathy. A note on this clonotype: The antigen is undetermined.

Amplified TCR beta CDR3 regions derived from RNA transcripts. TCR CDR3 regions were first amplified by RT-PCR with HTBI primers. TCRdb ran MiXCR on the multiplex PCR reads and lists one entry per CDR3 protein. The sample lists around 420,000 distinct CDR3 sequences; around a sixth were seen once. Regarding the study as a whole: Within blood appeared most thyroid clonotypes that had expanded above 0.001.

Reasons for excluding patients were uncontrolled infection, other autoimmune disease, pregnancy or lactation. Diagnoses were made from clinical symptoms, serum measures (thyroxine and TRAb), thyroid ultrasound and orbital computed tomography. Trimming shortened V by 5 bases and J by 6 bases, and 11 bases separated the two germline ends. There are 12 residues in the CDR3. Germline V gives CDR1 MDHEN, CDR2 SYDVKM. The TCR comes from a woman younger than 30 with Graves' hyperthyroidism. Input material: blood. This chain uses TRBV28 with TRBJ2-7, with unresolved D. The CDR3 region has the DNA TGTGCCAGCAGTCAACTGGGTCGCGAGCAGTACTTC. Residues: CASSQLGREQYF.